The T cell receptor beta chain under discussion was sequenced for a study of neurological immune-mediated disorders (dated by TCRdb to between 2019 and 2020). Regarding the research as a whole: Of the approximately 34 multiple sclerosis patients, about 31 had relapsing-remitting MS and 3 had secondary progressive MS. The study compared peripheral blood TCR-beta repertoires of HTLV-I-associated myelopathy (HAM/TSP) patients, multiple sclerosis patients and healthy controls using UMI-based sequencing. Alongside PBMC samples, the set of approximately 100 TCR-beta libraries contained longitudinal samples, technical triplicates, and paired CD4+ and CD8+ T-cell subsets that had been sorted. Longitudinal HAM/TSP donors and healthy donors each had 3 time-points at intervals of about 3-45 months. The cohort comprised 68 subjects: 14 HAM/TSP patients, 34 multiple sclerosis patients and around 20 healthy controls.

This clonotype appeared many times. The antigen this receptor binds is unknown. Per-base quality was not reported, and no clone a single base away is much larger than it. Sequences SGHRS (CDR1) and YFSETQ (CDR2) are obtained from the germline V gene. Measured from the cysteine to the phenylalanine, the CDR3 is 11 residues long. This entry keeps only the CDR3 DNA: 33 bases, framed from base 1. Trimming at the junction amounts to 0 bases on V and 9 bases on J, and the germline ends lie 4 bases apart. cDNA was synthesized by template-switch 5'RACE using a primer carrying a 10-nucleotide random unique molecular identifier by which each TCR transcript was tagged. Each sequencing run produced over 160 million TCR-beta sequences covering 15-18 subjects. Total RNA was extracted with the RNeasy kit. TCR-beta VDJ regions were amplified with primers for the TCR constant region and the 5'RACE anchor, using the KAPA Real-time Library Amplification kit. A first PCR added sample indexes and Illumina adaptors, after which a second PCR increased the library yield. The roughly 650 bp TCR product was size-selected on a 2% E-gel SizeSelection system after Ampure bead purification. Before pooling, library quality was assessed on a Bioanalyzer, concentration was determined with Qubit, and library quantification was performed with the Kapa Library Quantification kit. An Illumina HiSeq 2500 sequenced the libraries paired-end 2 x 150 bp. To increase sequence diversity, about 25-31% phiX was spiked into each library pool. In the authors' own workflow: The quality-filtered reads were processed with the UMI-based MiGEC pipeline, whose error correction step removed more than 80% of the raw TCR sequences. VDJ genes were aligned to IMGT germline references, and each clonotype was defined by a unique CDR3 amino acid sequence together with V-J genes. Clonal expansion, Shannon diversity and CDR3 relatedness were evaluated with VDJtools (CalcPairwiseDistances, ClusterSamples), while phylogenetic trees were built in CLCbio workbench. A clone was classed as expanded if it had 8 or more unique UMIs, a cutoff based on coefficient-of-variation modelling across technical triplicates. The public reads were quality trimmed at Q25 with fastp and then assembled into clones with MiXCR by TCRdb, keeping productive beta chains. Under each unique CDR3 protein, matching rows form one entry showing the most common genes and DNA. The V and J calls here are based on TCRdb, not the publication. The sample has some 80,000 distinct CDR3 sequences on record, 4.3% of them singletons. 5% to 6% of the sample comes from the top ten.

What this sample's time point label stands for: longitudinal time-point 3. For the unsorted PBMC libraries, 2 million PBMCs were stored in RNAlater at -80 degrees C until RNA extraction and were used to generate the libraries. The multiple sclerosis patients were enrolled in a US clinical protocol that evaluated disease progression with magnetic resonance imaging. PBMCs were separated from peripheral blood using Ficoll-Hypaque density gradient centrifugation and then cryopreserved in liquid nitrogen. The study at large found these results: The MS cluster showed no association with clinical or MRI features, and the authors stated that larger cohorts are needed. Expanded clones from different subjects shared no identical CDR3 amino acid sequences, which suggests that TCR-beta repertoires were private in all groups. Repertoires from 18 of 34 MS patients were grouped by phylogenetic analysis into a cluster of related CDR3 sequences, suggesting a possible repertoire-level signature. TCR clonal expansion was highest in HAM/TSP patients and lowest in MS patients, with MS patients falling below even healthy controls.

The chain is encoded by TRBV5-1 joined to TRBJ2-1; the D gene identity is not certain. The sequence derives from a woman aged 60-70 years with multiple sclerosis. The sequencing input was PBMCs. The DNA sequence is as follows: TGCGCCAGCAGCTTGGCGGCTGAGCAGTTCTTC. This gives the protein CASSLAAEQFF.